The 10 T cell receptor beta chains below all came from one sample that was sequenced in a study of post-analysis software for immune sequencing data. Study findings and constraints: Controls showed lower frequencies than patients for roughly 5 TRBV segments, and TRBV5-6, TRBV5-1 and TRBV20-1 were among these.

Tagging with unique molecular identifiers was a feature of the TCR beta cDNA libraries. Each CDR3 protein gets one entry after TCRdb re-called the PCR reads with MiXCR. The table has hundreds of thousands of distinct CDR3 sequences, 55% to 60% seen once. These receptors' targets are unknown. Sequencing used blood. The origin of the receptors is a girl aged 2 to 10 with multiple sclerosis.

CDR3 in amino acids: CASRTSGTDYGGYTF. The CDR3 coding sequence is TGTGCCAGCAGAACATCAGGGACGGATTATGGTGGCTACACCTTC. The rearrangement joins TRBV6-1 to TRBJ1-2; D possibly corresponds to TRBD1 (5 bases). V was shortened by 6 bases and J by 7 bases, with 21 bases between the two germline ends. Germline values: CDR1 MNHNS, CDR2 SASEGT. CDR3 length equals 15 residues.

This clonotype has a handful of counts. Germline and junction disagree at one end, which may indicate a read error. The chain has TRBV11-2 and TRBJ2-1, with 15 bases identical to TRBD2. The germline V gene encodes CDR1 SGHAT and CDR2 FQNNGV. The CDR3 totals 16 residues. CDR3 sequence reads: CASSDPGLAGGNEQFF. As DNA, the CDR3 is TGTGCCAGCAGCGACCCGGGACTAGCGGGGGGTAATGAGCAGTTCTTT.

The chain is built from TRBV24-1 and TRBJ1-5; D ambiguous. Germline CDR1 reads KGHDR; CDR2 reads SFDVKD. The CDR3 contains 12 residues. V was cut by 6 bases and J by 4 bases, with 6 bases left in between. The DNA of the CDR3 is TGTGCCACCAGTTCCGGGAATCAGCCCCAGCATTTT. Protein sequence: CATSSGNQPQHF.

Only a few counts were recorded for this clonotype. This chain uses TRBV11-3 with TRBJ1-2; TRBD1 matches 8 bases. V shed 5 bases and J 7 bases; nucleotides not matched to a gene: 6. Germline CDR1 reads SGHNT; CDR2 reads YENEEA. The CDR3 is 13 residues long. CDR3 sequence (DNA): TGTGCCAGCAGCGCCGCAGGGGGCTCTGGCTACACCTTC. As protein: CASSAAGGSGYTF. Complete variable domain (other parts from reference TRBV11-3 and TRBJ1-2): EAGVVQSPRYKIIEKKQPVAFWCNPISGHNTLYWYLQNLGQGPELLIRYENEEAVDDSQLPKDRFSAERLKGVDSTLKIQPAELGDSAVYLCASSAAGGSGYTFGSGTRLTVV.

The rearrangement joins TRBV9 to TRBJ2-3, with 10 bases matching TRBD1. With 4 bases clipped from V and 5 bases from J, the junction kept 10 bases outside the gene matches. The length of the CDR3 is 16 residues. Germline-derived CDR1 and CDR2 are SGDLS and YYNGEE. The CDR3 DNA follows: TGTGCCAGCAGCTCCCGGCTGGGACAGGGGATAGATACGCAGTATTTT. Its translation: CASSSRLGQGIDTQYF. Based on the CDR3 plus reference TRBV9 and TRBJ2-3, the full variable domain is DSGVTQTPKHLITATGQRVTLRCSPRSGDLSVYWYQQSLDQGLQFLIQYYNGEERAKGNILERFSAQQFPDLHSELNLSSLELGDSALYFCASSSRLGQGIDTQYFGPGTRLTVL.

This chain connects TRBV9 to TRBJ2-1; D call uncertain. Germline V gene data show CDR1 as SGDLS and CDR2 as YYNGEE. This CDR3 has 13 amino acids. V was clipped by 0 bases and J by 8 bases, with 9 bases between them. CDR3 in amino acids: CASSVVSKDEQFF. CDR3 DNA: TGTGCCAGCAGCGTAGTGAGCAAGGATGAGCAGTTCTTC. Combining the CDR3 with reference TRBV9 and TRBJ2-1 gives the whole variable domain DSGVTQTPKHLITATGQRVTLRCSPRSGDLSVYWYQQSLDQGLQFLIQYYNGEERAKGNILERFSAQQFPDLHSELNLSSLELGDSALYFCASSVVSKDEQFFGPGTRLTVL.

The genes are TRBV4-2 and TRBJ1-2; D not resolved. CDR1 is LGHNA, CDR2 YNFKEQ, per germline. CDR3 length: 15 amino acids. Trimming took off 4 bases at V and 7 bases at J, with 19 bases between the two ends. The CDR3 here is CASSPGRMADSGYTF. CDR3 in DNA: TGTGCCAGCAGCCCCGGACGGATGGCAGATTCTGGCTACACCTTC.

Notes on this clonotype: One junction end disagrees with the germline gene, perhaps due to a read error. This rearrangement joins TRBV18 to TRBJ1-1; TRBD1 might be the D (5 bases). Germline CDR1 KGHSH, CDR2 LQKENI. The CDR3 loop spans 14 amino acids. This CDR3 reads CASHWRGTGPEVFF. The CDR3 DNA is TGTGCCAGCCACTGGAGGGGAACAGGCCCTGAAGTTTTCTTT.

The chain joins TRBV4-2 to TRBJ2-7; no definite D call. The CDR3 covers 14 residues. The germline V gene has CDR1 LGHNA and CDR2 YNFKEQ. The V end lost 0 bases, the J end lost 0 bases, and 6 bases lay between the germline ends. The CDR3 spells CASSQESSSYEQYF. The CDR3 DNA sequence: TGTGCCAGCAGCCAAGAATCATCCTCCTACGAGCAGTACTTC.

This chain uses TRBV12-3 or TRBV12-4 with TRBJ1-2; D not certain. With 3 bases removed from V and 2 bases from J, the gap between germline ends came to 10 bases. This CDR3 spans 14 amino acids. The CDR3, as DNA: TGTGCCAGCAGTTTCCGGGGTCGGAACTATGGCTACACCTTC. Translating it yields CASSFRGRNYGYTF.